The T cell receptor beta chain described here comes from a study of T cell repertoires in cytomegalovirus infection. Of note for this clonotype: Its target is unknown.

In germline, CDR1 is SGHDT, CDR2 YYEEEE. V was trimmed by 0 bases and J by 4 bases, leaving 8 bases between them. The CDR3 sequence is 15 residues long. In TCRdb, the reads were re-called with MiXCR into one record per CDR3 protein. Of fewer than 350,000 distinct CDR3 sequences in the sample, 9% to 9.5% were seen once. Findings and caveats of the study: Dominating the ex vivo response were HLA-C-restricted CMV-specific TCR beta clonotypes.

Sample: PBMCs. The sequence came from a human donor in good health (CMV status not recorded). Some clones in this sample may be carry-over from other donors' samples. The chain couples TRBV5-6 to TRBJ2-6; D call uncertain. DNA for the CDR3: TGTGCCAGCAGCTTGGGGGTACGCGGGGCCAACGTCCTGACTTTC. Amino acids: CASSLGVRGANVLTF.